This is a list of T cell receptor beta chains from one sample in a study of shared clonotypes between healthy human individuals. Generated by immunoSEQ multiplex PCR, the TCRdb table keeps only in-frame clones and is missing some. This sample has over a million clones, with around 82% found just once. Sequenced input: memory CD4+ T cells from PBMCs. All receptors come from a man aged 18 to 30 in good health. Some clones in this sample may be carry-over from other donors' samples. Both conserved end residues are part of each CDR3. Fields, in order: V gene, clone size, D gene, CDR3 length, J gene, CDR3 DNA, CDR3 protein. D genes are given only for firm matches. The size entry is marked missing in some rows and otherwise reads once, few, many or a size class.

TRBV5-8	.	TRBD1	17	TRBJ2-3	TGTGCCAGCAGCATATTAAGAAAGGGGGCAGGAACAGATACGCAGTATTTT	CASSILRKGAGTDTQYF
TRBV4-1	.	TRBD1	16	TRBJ1-5	TGCGCCAGCGCTCGGGGGACAGGGGAGAACAATCAGCCCCAGCATTTT	CASARGTGENNQPQHF
TRBV7-3	many	.	14	TRBJ2-1	TGTGCCAGCAGCTCGACTAGTTTGTCCGATGAGCAGTTCTTC	CASSSTSLSDEQFF
TRBV27	few	.	13	TRBJ2-6	TGTGCCAGCAGTTCCTCTGGGGCCAACGTCCTGACTTTC	CASSSSGANVLTF
TRBV30	few	.	13	TRBJ1-2	TGTGCCTGGGGGGATAAGACTAACTATGGCTACACCTTC	CAWGDKTNYGYTF
TRBV2	.	.	13	TRBJ2-1	TGTGCCAGCAGTGGTCAACGCTACAATGAGCAGTTCTTC	CASSGQRYNEQFF
TRBV15	.	TRBD1	14	TRBJ2-7	TGTGCCACAGGCACCGGGACAGGGTTAATCGAGCAGTACTTC	CATGTGTGLIEQYF
TRBV5-1	.	.	14	TRBJ1-1	TGCGCCAGCAGCGCATCCCAGAGTAACACTGAAGCTTTCTTT	CASSASQSNTEAFF
TRBV6-1	.	.	15	TRBJ2-2	TGTGCCAGCAGCACACTAGTTACGAACACCGGGGAGCTGTTTTTT	CASSTLVTNTGELFF
TRBV13	few	.	13	TRBJ2-7	TGTGCCAGCAGCCCCCTAGGGGCCTACGAGCAGTACTTC	CASSPLGAYEQYF
TRBV5-1	.	.	15	TRBJ1-4	TGCGCCTGCGCCCCCGGGAGTGCAACTAATGAAAAACTGTTTTTT	CACAPGSATNEKLFF
TRBV5-1	.	.	14	TRBJ2-2	TGCGCCAGCAGCTTGGGGTCTGGCGCCGGGGAGCTGTTTTTT	CASSLGSGAGELFF
TRBV10-3	.	TRBD2	17	TRBJ2-3	TGTGCCATCAGTGAGACCGGGACTAGCGGGATTGGTGCTACGCAGTATTTT	CAISETGTSGIGATQYF
TRBV7-3	.	.	15	TRBJ2-1	TGTGCCAGCAGCCCATCCACAGCGGTATACAATGAGCAGTTCTTC	CASSPSTAVYNEQFF
TRBV7-2	.	.	15	TRBJ2-3	TGTGCCAGCAGCTTGGGGGGGGGACACACAGATACGCAGTATTTT	CASSLGGGHTDTQYF
TRBV2	once	TRBD1	14	TRBJ2-5	TGTGCCAGCAGACCCGGACAGGGCCAAGAGACCCAGTACTTC	CASRPGQGQETQYF
TRBV19	once	.	15	TRBJ2-1	TGTGCCAGTAGTATATCGGCAGGAGGCAACAATGAGCAGTTCTTC	CASSISAGGNNEQFF
TRBV11-2	.	.	16	TRBJ2-7	TGTGCCAGCAGCGCCGTGCAGGGGAGGGCCTCCTACGAGCAGTACTTC	CASSAVQGRASYEQYF
TRBV19	.	.	14	TRBJ1-5	TGTGCCAGTAGAGAACTAGGGTCCAATCAGCCCCAGCATTTT	CASRELGSNQPQHF
TRBV27	.	TRBD1	16	TRBJ1-4	TGTGCCAGCAGTTTATCGCCGGGACAGGGGGATGAAAAACTGTTTTTT	CASSLSPGQGDEKLFF
TRBV4-1	few	TRBD1	17	TRBJ1-2	TGCGCCAGCAGCCAAGCCCGACAGGGTGGGTCCAACTATGGCTACACCTTC	CASSQARQGGSNYGYTF
TRBV7-2	.	.	13	TRBJ2-7	TGTGCCAGCAGCTTAGCCTTATCCTACGAGCAGTACTTC	CASSLALSYEQYF
TRBV29-1	.	TRBD1	13	TRBJ1-1	TGCAGCGTCCATGGGGGACAGGGGGGACGGTCTTTCTTT	CSVHGGQGGRSFF
TRBV7-2	.	TRBD2	14	TRBJ2-5	TGTGCCAGCAGCTTCCAGCGGGGTCAGGAGACCCAGTACTTC	CASSFQRGQETQYF
TRBV19	.	TRBD1	15	TRBJ2-1	TGTGCCAGTAGTGGTTGGACAGGCGACTACAATGAGCAGTTCTTC	CASSGWTGDYNEQFF
TRBV4-3	.	.	14	TRBJ1-1	TGCGCCAGCAGCCTCAGCCGCGCGGAAGAAGCTTTCTTCTTT	CASSLSRAEEAFFF
TRBV5-4	.	TRBD2	16	TRBJ2-5	TGTGCCAGCAGGATGACTAGCGGGAGGCCCCAAGAGACCCAGTACTTC	CASRMTSGRPQETQYF